Given below is one T cell receptor beta chain in context. Participants were aged about 18 to 95 years, lived in roughly 25 US areas, and enrolled virtually. The data are from a study of blood T cell repertoires in COVID-19. Whole-study context: Both acute and convalescent COVID-19 samples were obtained from the United States, Italy and Spain.

With 4 bases clipped from V and 4 bases from J, the junction kept 9 bases outside the gene matches. The V gene's germline CDR1 is MGHDK and CDR2 SYGVNS. The CDR3 has 16 amino acids. This table comes from immunoSEQ multiplex PCR, and its TCRdb copy is limited to in-frame clones, with some not included. The data contain about 400,000 clones, approximately 85% of them singletons. Sample: PBMCs or T cells enriched from blood (not recorded which). The clonotype comes from a woman aged 40 to 50 with acute COVID-19. This chain connects TRBV25-1 to TRBJ1-3; 8 bases agree with TRBD1. CDR3 nucleotides: TGTGCCAGCAGTGCCCAAAAGACAGGGGCCGGAAACACCATATATTTT. Encoded protein: CASSAQKTGAGNTIYF. Full variable domain (outside the CDR3, taken from reference TRBV25-1 and TRBJ1-3): EADIYQTPRYLVIGTGKKITLECSQTMGHDKMYWYQQDPGMELHLIHYSYGVNSTEKGDLSSESTVSRIRTEHFPLTLESARPSHTSQYLCASSAQKTGAGNTIYFGEGSWLTVV.